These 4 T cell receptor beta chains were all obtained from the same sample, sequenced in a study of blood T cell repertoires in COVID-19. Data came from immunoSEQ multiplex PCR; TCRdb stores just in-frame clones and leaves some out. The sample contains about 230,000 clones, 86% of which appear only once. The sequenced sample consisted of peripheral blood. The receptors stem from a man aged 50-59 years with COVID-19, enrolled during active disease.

The CDR3 loop is CASSTRTGRRTNEKLFF. In DNA, the CDR3 is TGTGCCAGCAGCACCCGGACAGGTCGGCGGACTAATGAAAAACTGTTTTTT. The chain couples TRBV7-6 to TRBJ1-4, with 7 bases fitting TRBD1. The CDR3 has 17 amino acids. Germline assignment: CDR1 SGHVS and CDR2 FNYEAQ. J was trimmed by 2 bases and V by 5 bases; bases with no gene match: 11. The full variable domain, its missing parts supplied by reference TRBV7-6 and TRBJ1-4, is GAGVSQSPRYKVTKRGQDVALRCDPISGHVSLYWYRQALGQGPEFLTYFNYEAQQDKSGLPNDRFSAERPEGSISTLTIQRTEQRDSAMYRCASSTRTGRRTNEKLFFGSGTQLSVL.

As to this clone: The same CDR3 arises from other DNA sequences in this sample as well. CDR3 region: CASSRGSSETQYF. In DNA form, the CDR3 reads TGTGCCAGCTCACGTGGGAGTTCAGAGACCCAGTACTTC. This chain connects TRBV18 to TRBJ2-5, with TRBD2 as a possible D gene (5 bases). The CDR3 runs to 13 residues. Trimming removed 4 bases at V and 4 bases at J, with 10 bases between. CDR1 KGHSH and CDR2 LQKENI come from the germline V gene.

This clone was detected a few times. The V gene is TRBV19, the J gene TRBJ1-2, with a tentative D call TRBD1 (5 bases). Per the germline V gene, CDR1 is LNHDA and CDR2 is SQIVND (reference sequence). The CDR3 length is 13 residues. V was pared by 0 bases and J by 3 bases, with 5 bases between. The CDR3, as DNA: TGTGCCAGTAGTATAGAAGGGGACTATGGCTACACCTTC. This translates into CASSIEGDYGYTF.

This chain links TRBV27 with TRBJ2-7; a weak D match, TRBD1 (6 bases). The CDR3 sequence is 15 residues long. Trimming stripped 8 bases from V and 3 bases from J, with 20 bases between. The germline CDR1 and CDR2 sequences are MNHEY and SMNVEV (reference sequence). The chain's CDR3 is CASQVRGGAFYEQYF. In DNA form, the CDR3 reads TGTGCCAGCCAAGTACGAGGGGGAGCCTTCTACGAGCAGTACTTC.